The sequence of this T cell receptor (beta chain) was determined in a study of shared clonotypes between healthy human individuals. Findings and caveats of the study: Enrolling few donors narrowed the genetic and exposure-history diversity that was represented.

About this clone itself: What it binds is not known.

Profiling relied on immunoSEQ multiplex PCR, and the TCRdb table lists in-frame clones only, not all of them. The data show about 480,000 clones, 79% seen once. The sequenced sample consisted of PBMCs. The TCR comes from a woman aged 40 to 50 in good health. Some clones in this sample may be carry-over from other donors' samples.

In DNA, the CDR3 is TGTGCCATACGGGGAAACAATGAGCAGTTCTTC. Translation gives CAIRGNNEQFF. The rearrangement uses TRBV10-3 and TRBJ2-1; D is possibly TRBD2 (5 bases). Germline CDR1 and CDR2: ENHRY and SYGVKD. Trimming took off 9 bases at V and 5 bases at J, with 8 bases between the two ends. The CDR3 runs to 11 residues.